The next 27 T cell receptor beta chains were all read from a single sample in a study of human T cells and chemical hapten exposure. Indicated time point: pre-sensitization, week 0. The treatment: therapeutic diphenylcyclopropenone sensitization with weekly scalp DPC. TCRdb called the RACE reads again in MiXCR, with one record for every CDR3 protein. The repertoire holds tens of thousands of distinct CDR3 sequences, with 9.5% to 10% as singletons. The material sequenced was whole blood, taken in connection with sensitization to the hapten diphenylcyclopropenone (DPC). These receptors originate from a man in his forties with alopecia areata. Some clones in this sample may be carry-over from other donors' samples.

This clonotype was counted a few times. The genes are TRBV14 and TRBJ2-7; TRBD1 matches 8 bases. V dropped 3 bases and J dropped 0; count of bases not matched to a gene: 4. The CDR3 has 15 amino acids. CDR1 and CDR2 from the germline V gene are SGHDN and FVKESK. For the CDR3, the DNA is TGTGCCAGCAGCCAGAGGCAGGGGGCCTCCTACGAGCAGTACTTC. It encodes CASSQRQGASYEQYF.

This clonotype was picked up many times. V and J are TRBV12-2 and TRBJ2-1; TRBD2 reflects the table's D call only, with no check against the DNA. TRBV12-2 is shown as a pseudogene. CDR3 length: 19 amino acids. This CDR3 is CASRLDGLIAGGSYNEQFF. CDR3 DNA sequence: TGTGCAAGTCGCTTAGACGGCCTAATAGCGGGAGGTTCCTACAATGAGCAGTTCTTC.

Comments on this clonotype: This may be a read error, as it is one base from a much larger clone. The chain joins TRBV12-3 or TRBV12-4 to TRBJ2-2; no clear D. V lost 7 bases and J lost 3, with 3 bases in between. The CDR3 is 11 residues long. The CDR3 protein is CASTYTGELFF. Here the CDR3 DNA reads TGTGCCAGCACCTACACCGGGGAGCTGTTTTTT.

The chain uses TRBV5-1 and TRBJ1-1; D is unresolved. The CDR3 is 13 residues long. In germline, CDR1 is SGHRS, CDR2 YFSETQ. Trimming left V 6 bases short and J 1 base short, with 10 bases between. CDR3 in DNA: TGCGCCAGCACCGTACCCCCGAACACTGAAGCTTTCTTT. This gives the protein CASTVPPNTEAFF.

With regard to this clonotype: Its ends do not fully match the called genes, so a read error is possible. This chain links TRBV7-8 with TRBJ2-3, with D unclear. The CDR3 has 14 amino acids. Per germline, CDR1 SGHVS and CDR2 FQNEAQ. CDR3 nucleotides: TGTGCCATCAGCTTCAATCCGGCCACAGATACGCAGTATTTT. It encodes CAISFNPATDTQYF.

Regarding this clonotype: A read error may explain this, as a much larger clone is one base away. The rearrangement joins TRBV6-2 or TRBV6-3 to TRBJ2-2, with D possibly matching TRBD2 (6 bases). The CDR3 runs 12 residues. From germline, CDR1 is MNHEY and CDR2 SVGEGT. CDR3 region: CASRRTTGEVFF. CDR3 DNA: TGTGCCAGCAGGAGGACCACCGGGGAGGTGTTTTTT.

In this sample, this clonotype turned up a few times. CDR3 DNA sequence: TGTGCCAGCAGCTTAGGGGACCGGAGCGAGCAGTACTTC. Translated, it gives CASSLGDRSEQYF. This sequence joins TRBV11-1 and TRBJ2-7; D possibly uses TRBD1 or TRBD2 (5 bases each). CDR1 and CDR2 from the germline V gene are SGHAT and FQDESV (reference sequence). Trimming took 1 base from V and 6 from J, leaving 10 bases between them. The CDR3 runs to 13 residues.

This chain links TRBV4-1 with TRBJ2-6; no clear D. The V gene lost 1 base and the J gene lost 4 bases, with 5 bases spanning the gap. This CDR3 comprises 14 residues. Germline V gene data show CDR1 as MGHRA and CDR2 as YSYEKL. DNA for the CDR3: TGCGCCAGCAGCCAAGTGGCCGGGGCCAACGTCCTGACTTTC. Its protein product is CASSQVAGANVLTF.

This clonotype was seen many times. The V call is TRBV5-1, the J call TRBJ2-1; 9 positions agree with TRBD2. Per the germline V gene, CDR1 is SGHRS and CDR2 is YFSETQ. CDR3 length: 16 amino acids. The V segment lost 0 bases and the J segment 7 bases; nucleotides outside the gene matches: 8. The CDR3 DNA is TGCGCCAGCAGCTTGGGGCTAGCGGGATCCTCAAATGAGCAGTTCTTC. It translates to CASSLGLAGSSNEQFF.

The chain carries TRBV9 and TRBJ2-5; D remains ambiguous. Germline CDR1 reads SGDLS; CDR2 reads YYNGEE. With 0 bases removed from V and 0 bases from J, the gap between germline ends came to 9 bases. The CDR3 consists of 15 residues. CDR3 DNA sequence: TGTGCCAGCAGCGTAGGTGTCACTGACCAAGAGACCCAGTACTTC. Its protein product is CASSVGVTDQETQYF.

This chain connects TRBV19 to TRBJ2-7; TRBD2 matches 10 bases. With 5 bases clipped from V and 2 bases from J, the junction kept 9 bases outside the gene matches. The CDR3 extends over 16 amino acids. CDR1 is LNHDA, CDR2 SQIVND, per germline (reference sequence). The CDR3 loop is CASSYSSGRSPYEQYF. CDR3 nucleotide sequence: TGTGCCAGTAGTTATTCTAGCGGGAGATCCCCCTACGAGCAGTACTTC.

This clonotype came up many times. The rearrangement uses TRBV7-6 and TRBJ2-7; maybe TRBD1 (5 bases). Looked up from germline, CDR1 is SGHVS and CDR2 is FNYEAQ. This CDR3 has 13 residues. Trimming cost V 5 bases and J 4 bases, with 12 bases left between them. Here the CDR3 DNA reads TGTGCCAGCAGCCCTGAACAGGTTTACGAGCAGTACTTC. It translates to CASSPEQVYEQYF.

At least ten counts were recorded for this clonotype. The rearrangement links TRBV7-9 to TRBJ2-1; weak D call: TRBD2 (6 bases). This CDR3 has 16 residues. The germline gives CDR1 SEHNR, CDR2 FQNEAQ (reference sequence). The V gene lost 5 bases and the J gene lost 0 bases, with 14 bases spanning the gap. CDR3 in amino acids: CASSPAHGSSYNEQFF. CDR3 nucleotides: TGTGCCAGCAGCCCCGCCCACGGGAGCTCCTACAATGAGCAGTTCTTC.

The chain uses TRBV29-1 and TRBJ2-1; the D is unclear. This CDR3 has 10 amino acids. Trimming removed 7 bases at V and 6 bases at J, with 7 bases between. CDR1 SQVTM and CDR2 ANQGSEA come from the germline V gene. DNA of the CDR3: TGCAGCGCCCGAATCAATGAGCAGTTCTTC. It translates to CSARINEQFF.

This clonotype was seen at least ten times. The rearrangement joins TRBV10-3 to TRBJ2-7, with 7 bases that match TRBD2. This CDR3 is 14 amino acids long. V shed 2 bases and J 3 bases; nucleotides not matched to a gene: 4. Germline V gene lookup returns CDR1 ENHRY and CDR2 SYGVKD. CDR3 residues: CAISEGGGSYEQYF. DNA for the CDR3: TGTGCCATCAGTGAGGGAGGCGGGAGCTACGAGCAGTACTTC.

J is TRBJ1-3 and V is TRBV7-9; D is unclear. V dropped 0 bases and J dropped 3 bases, with 6 bases sitting between them. Germline V gene sequence: CDR1 SEHNR, CDR2 FQNEAQ (reference sequence). The CDR3 contains 14 residues. The CDR3 is CASSLARFGNTIYF. The DNA for the CDR3 is TGTGCCAGCAGCTTAGCGCGATTTGGAAACACCATATATTTT.

V usage is TRBV7-7 and J usage is TRBJ1-5, with 7 nucleotides matching TRBD1. Germline CDR1 and CDR2: SSHAT and FNYEAQ (reference sequence). The J segment lost 0 bases and the V segment lost 5 bases, leaving 16 bases of the junction unmatched. The CDR3 covers 19 residues. The CDR3 DNA follows: TGTGCCAGCAGCCTCAACAACCGGGACAGACTTTATAGCAATCAGCCCCAGCATTTT. It is translated as CASSLNNRDRLYSNQPQHF.

The chain is built from TRBV29-1 and TRBJ1-3; D gene ambiguous. The CDR3 length is 13 residues. Germline CDR1 SQVTM, CDR2 ANQGSEA. The V end was cut by 3 bases, the J end by 0 bases, with 6 bases between. The CDR3 bases are TGCAGCGTTGAGGTAAACTCTGGAAACACCATATATTTT. Encoded protein: CSVEVNSGNTIYF.

V is TRBV5-1 and J is TRBJ2-3; D is perhaps TRBD1 (5 bases). V lost 6 bases, J lost 2 bases, and 10 bases lay in between. Germline CDR1 is SGHRS and CDR2 is YFSETQ. The CDR3 spans 13 residues. DNA for the CDR3: TGCGCCAGCACGGCAGGGATCACAGATACGCAGTATTTT. It specifies CASTAGITDTQYF.

This sequence joins TRBV13 and TRBJ2-1; D ambiguous. V was trimmed by 5 bases and J by 0 bases, leaving 11 bases between them. Looked up from germline, CDR1 is PRHDT and CDR2 is FYEKMQ (reference sequence). The CDR3 has 15 residues. DNA for the CDR3: TGTGCCAGCAGCCTGGACCCCGGCTCCTACAATGAGCAGTTCTTC. Protein sequence: CASSLDPGSYNEQFF.

Only a few counts were recorded for this clonotype. The V gene is TRBV9, the J gene TRBJ2-1; maybe TRBD2 (5 bases). CDR1 and CDR2 (germline): SGDLS, YYNGEE. This CDR3 contains 15 residues. V lost 3 bases and J 2 bases, leaving 12 bases between the germline ends. The CDR3 DNA follows: TGTGCCAGCAGCGCATTAGCGCTCCCCTACAATGAGCAGTTCTTC. Protein sequence: CASSALALPYNEQFF.

This clonotype was seen more than once but under ten times. The CDR3 DNA reads as TGTGCCAGCAGCTTAGACAGGCGCACTGAAGCTTTCTTT. Its translation: CASSLDRRTEAFF. The chain employs TRBV7-3 and TRBJ1-1; D possibly corresponds to TRBD1 (6 bases). Deletions cut 2 bases from V and 4 bases from J, with 8 bases between. The CDR3 covers 13 residues. The germline V gene encodes CDR1 SGHTA and CDR2 FQGTGA.

The chain combines TRBV4-1 with TRBJ2-7; 7 bases match TRBD1. There are 15 residues in the CDR3. From germline, CDR1 is MGHRA and CDR2 YSYEKL. With 1 base clipped from V and 1 base from J, the junction kept 4 bases outside the gene matches. The CDR3 DNA reads as TGCGCCAGCAGCCAAGGACAGGGCCCTTCCTACGAGCAGTACTTC. The encoded protein is CASSQGQGPSYEQYF.

The chain is built from TRBV20-1 and TRBJ1-6; 7 nucleotides match TRBD1. CDR3 length: 16 amino acids. Germline V lookup: CDR1 DFQATT, CDR2 SNEGSKA (reference sequence). Trimming at V came to 8 bases and at J to 2 bases, leaving 12 bases not matched to a gene. CDR3 coding DNA: TGCAGTCTAAAGAAGGGGACAGTCGCCTATAATTCACCCCTCCACTTT. Its translation: CSLKKGTVAYNSPLHF.

This clonotype was counted at least ten times. The chain has TRBV28 and TRBJ2-5, with 12 bases that match TRBD1. The length of the CDR3 is 14 residues. CDR1 and CDR2 (germline): MDHEN, SYDVKM. The V and J ends lost 6 bases and 12 bases, in that order; junction bases with no gene match: 11. CDR3 sequence (DNA): TGTGCCAGCAGAATCCGGGACAGGGGGCGCCCCAAGTACTTC. It yields the protein CASRIRDRGRPKYF.

This clonotype occurred many times. This chain connects TRBV20-1 to TRBJ2-3, with D perhaps TRBD2 (6 bases). With 0 bases removed from V and 6 bases from J, the gap between germline ends came to 16 bases. Germline loops: CDR1 DFQATT, CDR2 SNEGSKA (reference sequence). CDR3 length: 15 residues. The chain's CDR3 is CSARDPRGTFDTQYF. The CDR3, as DNA: TGCAGTGCTAGAGACCCCCGAGGGACTTTTGATACGCAGTATTTT.

This clonotype showed up just a few times. This chain uses TRBV21-1 with TRBJ2-2; TRBD1, the table's D call, was not compared with the DNA. TRBV21-1 is classified as a pseudogene. CDR3 length equals 18 residues. CDR3: CASSFHLRDRGYGGELFF. CDR3 nucleotides: TGTGCCAGCAGCTTCCACCTCCGGGACAGGGGGTATGGTGGGGAGCTGTTTTTT.